Each of the 23 T cell receptor beta chains below was sequenced from the same sample in a study of cytomegalovirus exposure and HLA in healthy donors. Researchers ran the PCR with 60 Vbeta and 13 Jbeta primers. TCRdb's table, derived via immunoSEQ multiplex PCR, lists solely in-frame clones and lacks some. The sample includes roughly 65,000 clones. Source material: PBMCs. These receptors were taken from a boy aged 5-17 years in good health and CMV-seronegative.

V and J are TRBV27 and TRBJ1-1, with D possibly matching TRBD1 (5 bases). The V gene's germline CDR1 is MNHEY and CDR2 SMNVEV (reference sequence). This CDR3 is built from 14 residues. V gave up 3 bases and J gave up 6 bases, with 14 bases separating them. DNA for the CDR3: TGTGCCAGCAGTTTTTTAGGGGAAAGTGCTGAAGCTTTCTTT. As protein: CASSFLGESAEAFF.

J is TRBJ2-6 and V is TRBV19, with D perhaps TRBD2 (7 bases). This CDR3 is built from 20 residues. Trimming removed 2 bases at V and 0 bases at J, with 20 bases between. Germline assignment: CDR1 LNHDA and CDR2 SQIVND (reference sequence). The CDR3 is CASSIRRGGGGGSGANVLTF. The CDR3 nucleotides are TGTGCCAGTAGTATACGGCGGGGTGGGGGGGGCGGCTCTGGGGCCAACGTCCTGACTTTC.

The rearrangement links TRBV28 to TRBJ2-7, with TRBD1 as a possible D gene (6 bases). Germline assignment: CDR1 MDHEN and CDR2 SYDVKM. This CDR3 spans 14 amino acids. Trimming took off 8 bases at V and 3 bases at J, with 17 bases between the two ends. The CDR3 nucleotides are TGTGCCAGCTCCAGTACAGGGATCAGCTACGAGCAGTACTTC. Translated: CASSSTGISYEQYF.

The chain employs TRBV7-9 and TRBJ1-5, with 8 bases aligning to TRBD1. The germline V gene has CDR1 SEHNR and CDR2 FQNEAQ (reference sequence). The CDR3 length is 14 residues. V was clipped by 6 bases and J by 3 bases; unmatched bases: 4. CDR3 loop: CASSSDRDNQPQHF. As DNA, the CDR3 is TGTGCCAGCAGTTCGGACAGGGACAATCAGCCCCAGCATTTT.

The gene calls are TRBV11-2 and TRBJ2-7; the match to TRBD2 covers 8 bases. The V gene end was trimmed by 1 base and the J gene end by 4 bases; junction bases not matched to a gene: 3. Germline assignment: CDR1 SGHAT and CDR2 FQNNGV. The CDR3 has 14 residues. CDR3 residues: CASSLGGTSYEQYF. CDR3 in DNA: TGTGCCAGCAGCTTAGGGGGGACTAGTTACGAGCAGTACTTC. Complete variable domain (other parts from reference TRBV11-2 and TRBJ2-7): EAGVAQSPRYKIIEKRQSVAFWCNPISGHATLYWYQQILGQGPKLLIQFQNNGVVDDSQLPKDRFSAERLKGVDSTLKIQPAKLEDSAVYLCASSLGGTSYEQYFGPGTRLTVT.

The chain combines TRBV7-2 with TRBJ2-7, with 13 bases matching TRBD2. The germline V gene has CDR1 SGHTA and CDR2 FQGNSA. This CDR3 has 16 residues. The ends lost 6 bases at V and 1 base at J; junction bases unmatched: 6. The chain's CDR3 is CASSSGLAGVSYEQYF. As DNA, the CDR3 is TGTGCCAGCAGTTCCGGACTAGCGGGAGTGTCCTACGAGCAGTACTTC.

The J gene is TRBJ1-1, the V gene TRBV14, with 11 bases that match TRBD1. Trimming cost V 5 bases and J 3 bases; bases outside gene matches: 8. CDR3 length: 16 amino acids. Germline loops: CDR1 SGHDN, CDR2 FVKESK. The CDR3 loop reads CASSYLRDRGDTEAFF. The CDR3 nucleotides are TGTGCCAGCAGCTATCTGAGGGACAGGGGGGACACTGAAGCTTTCTTT. The full variable domain, rest sourced from reference TRBV14 and TRBJ1-1, is EAGVTQFPSHSVIEKGQTVTLRCDPISGHDNLYWYRRVMGKEIKFLLHFVKESKQDESGMPNNRFLAERTGGTYSTLKVQPAELEDSGVYFCASSYLRDRGDTEAFFGQGTRLTVV.

V gene TRBV5-1 combines with J gene TRBJ2-7, with 7 positions matching TRBD2. Germline CDR1 SGHRS, CDR2 YFSETQ. V gave up 2 bases and J gave up 4 bases; unmatched junction bases: 9. The CDR3 loop spans 15 amino acids. CDR3 nucleotide sequence: TGCGCCAGCAGCTTCCAGCGGGATCCTTGGTACGAGCAGTACTTC. Translated: CASSFQRDPWYEQYF.

The chain has TRBV6-5 and TRBJ1-4; 7 nucleotides line up with TRBD1. The CDR3 loop spans 15 amino acids. The ends lost 2 bases at V and 8 bases at J; junction bases unmatched: 8. The germline CDR1 and CDR2 sequences are MNHEY and SVGAGI. CDR3 residues: CASSYVGQVDEKLFF. In nucleotides, the CDR3 is TGTGCCAGCAGTTACGTCGGACAGGTTGACGAAAAACTGTTTTTT.

The chain joins TRBV10-3 to TRBJ2-3, with D possibly matching TRBD1 (5 bases). The germline gives CDR1 ENHRY, CDR2 SYGVKD. The V end was cut by 7 bases, the J end by 4 bases, with 6 bases between. The CDR3 contains 11 residues. CDR3 nucleotide sequence: TGTGCCATCATGGGGCCAGATACGCAGTATTTT. Translation gives CAIMGPDTQYF.

The V call is TRBV6-5, the J call TRBJ2-3; no definite D call. Germline values: CDR1 MNHEY, CDR2 SVGAGI. V was shortened by 3 bases and J by 4 bases, with 11 bases between the two germline ends. CDR3 length: 14 amino acids. The CDR3, as DNA: TGTGCCAGCAGTTATGACACTGTGGCAGATACGCAGTATTTT. This encodes CASSYDTVADTQYF.

The chain uses TRBV6-6 and TRBJ1-1, with 10 nucleotides matching TRBD1. Germline assignment: CDR1 MNHNY and CDR2 SVGAGI (reference sequence). The CDR3 sequence is 15 residues long. The trim removed 5 bases at V and 5 bases at J, leaving 8 bases unmatched. The DNA of the CDR3 is TGTGCCAGCAGTAAAGGGACAGGGGATAATACTGAAGCTTTCTTT. It specifies CASSKGTGDNTEAFF.

The chain is built from TRBV19 and TRBJ1-5; no clear D gene. Deletions cut 2 bases from V and 5 bases from J, with 10 bases between. Germline lookup yields CDR1 LNHDA and CDR2 SQIVND (reference sequence). This CDR3 spans 14 amino acids. The CDR3 reads CASSIRGPDQPQHF. CDR3 DNA sequence: TGTGCCAGTAGTATAAGAGGCCCGGATCAGCCCCAGCATTTT.

The CDR3: CASSPDRTGELFF. Written as DNA, the CDR3 is TGCGCCAGCAGCCCGGACAGAACCGGGGAGCTGTTTTTT. The genes are TRBV5-1 and TRBJ2-2; the D gene is possibly TRBD1 (6 bases). Trimming pared 4 bases from V and 5 bases from J, leaving 9 bases between. This CDR3 is built from 13 residues. Germline-derived CDR1 and CDR2 are SGHRS and YFSETQ. Based on the CDR3 plus reference TRBV5-1 and TRBJ2-2, the full variable domain is KAGVTQTPRYLIKTRGQQVTLSCSPISGHRSVSWYQQTPGQGLQFLFEYFSETQRNKGNFPGRFSGRQFSNSRSEMNVSTLELGDSALYLCASSPDRTGELFFGEGSRLTVL.

The genes are TRBV18 and TRBJ1-1; D might be TRBD1 (6 bases). CDR1 KGHSH and CDR2 LQKENI come from the germline V gene. Deletions cut 6 bases from V and 6 bases from J, with 26 bases between. This CDR3 contains 17 residues. The CDR3 DNA follows: TGTGCCAGCTCGACTTACCAGGGGACGACCCAAGGCTCTGAAGCTTTCTTT. This sequence encodes CASSTYQGTTQGSEAFF.

The chain carries TRBV25-1 and TRBJ1-1; 10 nucleotides line up with TRBD1. J lost 1 base, V lost 3 bases, and 8 bases had no gene match. CDR1 and CDR2 from the germline V gene are MGHDK and SYGVNS. The CDR3 contains 17 residues. CDR3 residues: CASSESGGQGRNTEAFF. CDR3 sequence (DNA): TGTGCCAGCAGTGAGTCTGGGGGACAGGGGAGGAACACTGAAGCTTTCTTT.

V is TRBV29-1 and J is TRBJ2-1; TRBD2 aligns across 8 bases. This CDR3 is built from 13 residues. V lost 4 bases to trimming and J lost 8 bases; unmatched junction nucleotides: 7. Germline-derived CDR1 and CDR2 are SQVTM and ANQGSEA. As DNA, the CDR3 is TGCAGCGTTGTAGGAGCGGGAGAGGATGAGCAGTTCTTC. Its translation: CSVVGAGEDEQFF.

The chain links TRBV2 to TRBJ1-1; D ambiguous. Trimming stripped 4 bases from V and 4 bases from J, with 16 bases between. The germline V gene encodes CDR1 SNHLY and CDR2 FYNNEI. The CDR3 totals 15 residues. This CDR3 is CASSGGREPLTEAFF. The DNA for the CDR3 is TGTGCCAGCAGTGGCGGGCGGGAACCACTCACTGAAGCTTTCTTT.

The rearrangement uses TRBV2 and TRBJ2-7; a possible D gene is TRBD1 (6 bases). In germline, CDR1 is SNHLY, CDR2 FYNNEI. V was shortened by 1 base and J by 3 bases, with 10 bases between the two germline ends. The CDR3 contains 14 residues. CDR3 sequence reads: CASSEVVRGYEQYF. Written as DNA, the CDR3 is TGTGCCAGCAGTGAAGTGGTCAGGGGCTACGAGCAGTACTTC.

The chain recombines TRBV6-5 with TRBJ2-1; tentatively, D is TRBD1 (6 bases). The CDR3 is 13 residues long. V was trimmed by 5 bases and J by 4 bases, leaving 9 bases between them. CDR1 is MNHEY and CDR2 is SVGAGI in the germline V gene. This chain's CDR3 is CASSSQGYNEQFF. The CDR3 coding sequence is TGTGCCAGCAGTAGTCAGGGGTACAATGAGCAGTTCTTC.

This rearrangement joins TRBV7-2 to TRBJ2-7; maybe TRBD2 (6 bases). Per the germline V gene, CDR1 is SGHTA and CDR2 is FQGNSA. V was trimmed by 1 base and J by 2 bases, leaving 9 bases between them. The CDR3 sequence is 14 residues long. CDR3 nucleotides: TGTGCCAGCAGCTTAGGCCGGGGGACCTACGAGCAGTACTTC. The encoded protein is CASSLGRGTYEQYF.

The chain couples TRBV6-5 to TRBJ1-2; unclear D gene. The V gene's germline CDR1 is MNHEY and CDR2 SVGAGI. The CDR3 loop spans 15 amino acids. Trimming pared 0 bases from V and 7 bases from J, leaving 15 bases between. The CDR3 loop is CASSYSEVMYGGYTF. For the CDR3, the DNA is TGTGCCAGCAGTTACTCGGAGGTTATGTATGGTGGCTACACCTTC.

The V and J genes are TRBV30 and TRBJ1-3; D is undetermined. Germline V gene lookup returns CDR1 GTSNPN and CDR2 SVGIG (reference sequence). The CDR3 extends over 14 amino acids. V dropped 3 bases and J dropped 0 bases, with 9 bases sitting between them. The CDR3 DNA follows: TGTGCCTGGAGGAAAATCTACTCTGGAAACACCATATATTTT. This sequence encodes CAWRKIYSGNTIYF.